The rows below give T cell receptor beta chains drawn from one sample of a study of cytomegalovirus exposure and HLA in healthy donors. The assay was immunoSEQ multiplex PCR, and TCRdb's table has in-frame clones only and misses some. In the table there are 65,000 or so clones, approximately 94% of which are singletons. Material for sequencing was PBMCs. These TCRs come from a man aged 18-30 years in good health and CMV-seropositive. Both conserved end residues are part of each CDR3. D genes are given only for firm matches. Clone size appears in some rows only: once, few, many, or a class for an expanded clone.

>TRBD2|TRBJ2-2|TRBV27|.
CASSRLAGGTGELFF
TGTGCCAGCAGCCGACTAGCGGGAGGCACCGGGGAGCTGTTTTTT
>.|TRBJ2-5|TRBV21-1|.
CASPPGEETQYF
TGTGCCAGCCCCCCCGGGGAAGAGACCCAGTACTTC
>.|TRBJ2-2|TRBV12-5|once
CASGLFLGTLDTGELFF
TGTGCTAGTGGTTTGTTTTTAGGGACACTAGACACCGGGGAGCTGTTTTTT
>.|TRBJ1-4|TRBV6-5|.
CASTEGVGEKLFF
TGTGCCAGCACTGAGGGCGTTGGCGAAAAACTGTTTTTT
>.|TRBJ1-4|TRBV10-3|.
CAITDRLATNEKLFF
TGTGCCATCACAGACAGGCTTGCAACTAATGAAAAACTGTTTTTT
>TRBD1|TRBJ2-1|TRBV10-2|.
CASQPWDRGDVLEQFF
TGCGCCAGCCAACCTTGGGACAGGGGCGATGTCCTGGAGCAGTTCTTC
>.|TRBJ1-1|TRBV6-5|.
CASSRTLGGLTEAFF
TGTGCCAGCAGTCGAACCCTGGGGGGGCTGACTGAAGCTTTCTTT
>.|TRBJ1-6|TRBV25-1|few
CASRIRDSPLHF
TGTGCCAGCAGGATCAGGGATTCACCCCTCCACTTT
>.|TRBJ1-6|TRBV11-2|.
CASSLAGGYNSPLHF
TGTGCCAGCAGCTTAGCGGGGGGCTATAATTCACCCCTCCACTTT
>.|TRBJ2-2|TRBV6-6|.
CASSLGTTNTGELFF
TGTGCCAGCAGTCTCGGGACAACCAACACCGGGGAGCTGTTTTTT
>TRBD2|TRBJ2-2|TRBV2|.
CASSEALGLAGNANTGELFF
TGTGCCAGCAGTGAAGCGCTTGGGCTAGCGGGGAACGCGAACACCGGGGAGCTGTTTTTT
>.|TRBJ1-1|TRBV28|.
CASSVTGTSEAFF
TGTGCCAGCAGTGTAACAGGGACCTCTGAAGCTTTCTTT
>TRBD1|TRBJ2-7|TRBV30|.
CAWTRDRAFNEQYF
TGTGCCTGGACCCGGGACAGGGCCTTCAACGAGCAGTACTTC
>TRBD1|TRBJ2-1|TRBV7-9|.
CASSSPKIRDRSRNEQFF
TGTGCCAGCAGCTCGCCTAAGATTAGGGACAGGTCGCGCAATGAGCAGTTCTTC
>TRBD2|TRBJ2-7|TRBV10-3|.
CAISGTSGSYEQYF
TGTGCCATCAGTGGGACTAGCGGCTCCTACGAGCAGTACTTC
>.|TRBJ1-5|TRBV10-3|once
CAIGEESTPQHF
TGTGCCATCGGGGAGGAGTCGACTCCCCAGCATTTT
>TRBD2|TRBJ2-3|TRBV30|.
CAWTSGGASTDTQYF
TGTGCCTGGACTAGCGGGGGGGCTAGCACAGATACGCAGTATTTT
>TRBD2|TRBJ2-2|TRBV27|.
CASSWDYMNTGELFF
TGTGCCAGCAGTTGGGACTACATGAACACCGGGGAGCTGTTTTTT
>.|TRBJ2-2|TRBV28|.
CASSSPTGNTGELFF
TGTGCCAGCAGTTCCCCGACGGGGAACACCGGGGAGCTGTTTTTT
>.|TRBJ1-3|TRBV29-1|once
CSVADLSGNTIYF
TGCAGCGTTGCAGACCTATCTGGAAACACCATATATTTT
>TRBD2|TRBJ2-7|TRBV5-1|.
CASSPGTSLYEQYF
TGCGCCAGCAGCCCCGGGACTAGTCTTTACGAGCAGTACTTC
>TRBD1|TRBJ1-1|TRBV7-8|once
CASSQTGANTEAFF
TGTGCCAGCAGCCAAACAGGGGCGAACACTGAAGCTTTCTTT
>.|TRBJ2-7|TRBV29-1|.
CSVKVSGGDEQYF
TGCAGCGTTAAAGTAAGTGGCGGGGACGAGCAGTACTTC
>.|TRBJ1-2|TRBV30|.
CAWSIQQANYGYTF
TGTGCCTGGAGTATCCAACAGGCTAACTATGGCTACACCTTC
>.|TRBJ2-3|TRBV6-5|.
CASSYSIVADTQYF
TGTGCCAGCAGTTACTCGATAGTTGCAGATACGCAGTATTTT
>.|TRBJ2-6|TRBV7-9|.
CASDLAGTGRGPGANVLTF
TGTGCCAGCGACTTAGCGGGGACAGGGCGGGGACCTGGGGCCAACGTCCTGACTTTC
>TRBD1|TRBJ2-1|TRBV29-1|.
CSVGSGQGSYNEQFF
TGCAGCGTTGGATCGGGACAGGGAAGCTACAATGAGCAGTTCTTC
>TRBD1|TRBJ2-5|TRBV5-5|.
CASSQRQGERQETQYF
TGTGCCAGCAGCCAGAGACAGGGGGAGAGACAAGAGACCCAGTACTTC
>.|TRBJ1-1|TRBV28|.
CASSLLAGVNTEAFF
TGTGCCAGCAGTTTACTGGCAGGGGTAAACACTGAAGCTTTCTTT
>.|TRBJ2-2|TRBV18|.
CASSPLGERDTGELFF
TGTGCCAGCTCACCTCTTGGGGAGAGAGACACCGGGGAGCTGTTTTTT
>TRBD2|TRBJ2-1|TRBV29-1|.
CSGRTSGVYNEQFF
TGCAGCGGAAGGACTAGCGGAGTGTACAATGAGCAGTTCTTC
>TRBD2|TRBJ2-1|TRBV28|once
CASSLRDWTSSNEQFF
TGTGCCAGCAGTTTGCGGGATTGGACTAGCAGCAATGAGCAGTTCTTC
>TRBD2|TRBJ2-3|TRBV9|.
CASSPGLAVDTQYF
TGTGCCAGCAGCCCTGGACTAGCGGTGGATACGCAGTATTTT
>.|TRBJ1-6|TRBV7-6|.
CASSLEHYNSPLHF
TGTGCCAGCAGCTTAGAACACTATAATTCACCCCTCCACTTT
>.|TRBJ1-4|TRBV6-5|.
CASSYGFDGNEKLFF
TGTGCCAGCAGTTACGGCTTTGACGGGAATGAAAAACTGTTTTTT